The present T cell receptor beta chain was sequenced within a study of naive and memory T cell subsets. Whole-study results and caveats: The RNA method is potentially sensitive to activation and differentiation changes.

Germline CDR1 MNHEY, CDR2 SVGEGT. This CDR3 is 15 amino acids long. With regard to this clonotype: No antigen is known for it. At one of its ends the junction is not consistent with the germline gene, which may arise from a read error.

The library had UMIs added by 3' ligation of an oligonucleotide to TCR cDNA. RNA was extracted from approximately 2.4 ml of whole blood of healthy adults. Ligated cDNA underwent four rounds of PCR with nested alpha and beta constant region primers and SP2. In TCRdb, the 5' RACE reads were re-called with MiXCR into one record per CDR3 protein. Of about 57,000 distinct CDR3 sequences listed, over 6% are singletons. The TCR was taken from a female donor in good health. The V gene is TRBV6-2 or TRBV6-3, the J gene TRBJ1-2, with D hard to call. CDR3 loop: CASSYVYGTRYGDTF. The CDR3, as DNA: TGTGCCAGCAGTTACGTGTACGGCACTCGCTATGGCGACACCTTC.